This record concerns one T cell receptor beta chain sequence. The data originate from a study of blood T cell repertoires in COVID-19. CDR3 length equals 13 residues. Trimming took 3 bases from V and 4 from J, leaving 7 bases between them. Profiled with immunoSEQ multiplex PCR; TCRdb holds only in-frame clones, not every one. Of tens of thousands of clones listed, 70% to 90% are singletons. This TCR derives from an elderly woman with active or convalescent COVID-19. Source material: peripheral blood. The chain employs TRBV12-3 or TRBV12-4 and TRBJ1-5; D perhaps matches TRBD1 (5 bases). CDR3 sequence (DNA): TGTGCCAGCAGTTTTAGACAGAATCAGCCCCAGCATTTT. This encodes CASSFRQNQPQHF.